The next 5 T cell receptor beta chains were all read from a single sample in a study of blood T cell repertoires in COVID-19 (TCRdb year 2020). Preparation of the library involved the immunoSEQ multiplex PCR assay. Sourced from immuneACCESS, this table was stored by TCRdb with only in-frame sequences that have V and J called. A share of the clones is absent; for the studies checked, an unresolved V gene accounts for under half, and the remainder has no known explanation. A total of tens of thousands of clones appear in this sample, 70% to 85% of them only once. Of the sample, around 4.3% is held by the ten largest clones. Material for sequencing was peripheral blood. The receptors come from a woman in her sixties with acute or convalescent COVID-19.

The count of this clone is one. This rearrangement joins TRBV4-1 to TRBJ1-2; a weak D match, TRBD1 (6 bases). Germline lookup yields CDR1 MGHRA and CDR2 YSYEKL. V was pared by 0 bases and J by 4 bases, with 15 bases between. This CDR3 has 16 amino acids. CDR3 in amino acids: CASSQDGTSIGYGYTF. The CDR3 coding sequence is TGCGCCAGCAGCCAAGACGGGACATCTATCGGCTATGGCTACACCTTC.

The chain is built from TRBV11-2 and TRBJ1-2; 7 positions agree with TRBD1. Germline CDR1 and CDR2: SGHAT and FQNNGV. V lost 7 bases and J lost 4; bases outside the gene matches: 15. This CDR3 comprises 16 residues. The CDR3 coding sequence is TGTGCCAGCACCTCCGTGACAGGGACCTTTGGCTATGGCTACACCTTC. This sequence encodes CASTSVTGTFGYGYTF.

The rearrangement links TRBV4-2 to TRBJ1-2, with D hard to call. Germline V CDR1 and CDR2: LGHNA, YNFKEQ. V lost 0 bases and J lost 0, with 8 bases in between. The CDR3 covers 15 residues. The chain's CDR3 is CASSQEQRANYGYTF. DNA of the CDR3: TGTGCCAGCAGCCAAGAACAGAGAGCTAACTATGGCTACACCTTC.

The CDR3 nucleotides read TGTGCCAGCAGCTCGCTAGCGGGGTCGCAAGAGACCCAGTACTTC. Protein: CASSSLAGSQETQYF. The chain combines TRBV7-2 with TRBJ2-5; 9 bases fit TRBD2. CDR1 and CDR2 from the germline V gene are SGHTA and FQGNSA. CDR3 length: 15 residues. V trimming: 4 bases; J trimming: 2 bases; junction bases outside the gene matches: 5.

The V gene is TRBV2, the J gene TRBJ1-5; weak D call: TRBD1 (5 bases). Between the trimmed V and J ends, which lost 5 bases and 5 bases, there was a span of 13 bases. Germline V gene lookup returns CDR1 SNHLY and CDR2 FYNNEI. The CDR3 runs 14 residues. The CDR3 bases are TGTGCCAGCAGTCGCGGGGCTACTTATCAGCCCCAGCATTTT. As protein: CASSRGATYQPQHF.